The 13 T cell receptor beta chains presented below share a single source sample, sequenced in a study of cytomegalovirus exposure and HLA in healthy donors. In the PCR, 60 Vbeta and 13 Jbeta primers were used. Only in-frame clones appear in the TCRdb table, and some are missing; sequencing was by immunoSEQ multiplex PCR. The table shows about 180,000 clones, with around 82% occurring only once. The source material was PBMCs. The receptor set was obtained from a woman younger than 45 in good health and CMV-seropositive.

This clone was seen a few times. The chain is built from TRBV4-1 and TRBJ1-1; D uncertain. The CDR3 has 14 amino acids. With 1 base removed from V and 0 bases from J, the gap between germline ends came to 6 bases. CDR1 and CDR2 from the germline V gene are MGHRA and YSYEKL. Here the CDR3 reads CASSQVPVNTEAFF. The DNA of the CDR3 is TGCGCCAGCAGCCAAGTCCCAGTGAACACTGAAGCTTTCTTT.

Only one count was recorded for this clone. At one end the junction does not follow the germline gene, possibly because of a read error. The chain is built from TRBV6-6 and TRBJ2-7, with D tentatively TRBD1 (5 bases). CDR1 and CDR2 (germline): MNHNY, SVGAGI (reference sequence). The length of the CDR3 is 16 residues. Here the CDR3 DNA reads TGTGCCAGCAGTTACTCAGCGCAGGGTGGCTCCTACGAGCGGTACTTC. As protein: CASSYSAQGGSYERYF.

This clone was picked up one time. V gene TRBV27 combines with J gene TRBJ1-6; 9 positions match TRBD1. The CDR3 is 14 amino acids. V shed 6 bases and J 11 bases; nucleotides not matched to a gene: 8. The germline V gene has CDR1 MNHEY and CDR2 SMNVEV (reference sequence). CDR3 sequence reads: CASRPGQGYPPLHF. The CDR3 DNA reads as TGTGCCAGCAGACCGGGACAGGGTTATCCACCCCTCCACTTT.

This clone was picked up one time. The chain recombines TRBV7-8 with TRBJ1-2, with D tentatively TRBD1 (6 bases). The CDR3 consists of 16 residues. V was pared by 0 bases and J by 8 bases, with 19 bases between. Germline loops: CDR1 SGHVS, CDR2 FQNEAQ. CDR3 residues: CASSLAIRQGSKGYTF. The CDR3 bases are TGTGCCAGCAGCTTAGCGATCAGGCAGGGGTCGAAAGGCTACACCTTC.

The chain carries TRBV29-1 and TRBJ1-1; 8 positions match TRBD1. The CDR3 consists of 14 residues. Germline V gene lookup returns CDR1 SQVTM and CDR2 ANQGSEA. V lost 6 bases, J lost 6 bases, and 12 bases stayed unmatched. The CDR3 loop reads CSVPGAGGAPEAFF. Here the CDR3 DNA reads TGCAGCGTCCCCGGGGCAGGGGGCGCCCCTGAAGCTTTCTTT.

This clone was observed a few times. This rearrangement joins TRBV28 to TRBJ2-3, with TRBD2 matching over 12 bases. The V segment lost 4 bases and the J segment 2 bases; nucleotides outside the gene matches: 4. Germline V gene sequence: CDR1 MDHEN, CDR2 SYDVKM. The CDR3 length is 16 residues. The CDR3 spells CASSSRTSGDTDTQYF. For the CDR3, the DNA is TGTGCCAGCAGTTCTCGGACTAGCGGGGACACAGATACGCAGTATTTT.

Comments on this clone: One end of the junction does not line up with germline, which may come from a read error. The genes are TRBV29-1 and TRBJ2-7; no clear D. Germline CDR1 is SQVTM and CDR2 is ANQGSEA. The CDR3 extends over 13 amino acids. As DNA, the CDR3 is TGCAGCGTCGAAGGGTCTAGCTCCTACGAGCAGTACTTC. As protein: CSVEGSSSYEQYF.

The rearrangement uses TRBV12-5 and TRBJ1-1, with D possibly being TRBD1 (5 bases). V was pared by 5 bases and J by 0 bases, with 16 bases between. Germline V gene data show CDR1 as LGHNT and CDR2 as FRNRAP. This CDR3 contains 16 residues. The CDR3 DNA reads TGTGCTAGTGGTCACCAGCGGGGGAACATGAACACTGAAGCTTTCTTT. Translated: CASGHQRGNMNTEAFF.

The V gene is TRBV7-2, the J gene TRBJ2-2, with 8 bases fitting TRBD2. CDR1 is SGHTA and CDR2 is FQGNSA in the germline V gene. The CDR3 is made up of 16 amino acids. V shed 5 bases and J 0 bases; nucleotides not matched to a gene: 5. CDR3 sequence (DNA): TGTGCCAGCAGCCTACTCGGGGGGGCGAACACCGGGGAGCTGTTTTTT. It translates to CASSLLGGANTGELFF.

The gene calls are TRBV5-6 and TRBJ2-5; 7 bases agree with TRBD2. The CDR3 consists of 15 residues. Looked up from germline, CDR1 is SGHDT and CDR2 is YYEEEE. V lost 4 bases, J lost 5 bases, and 11 bases stayed unmatched. This CDR3 reads CASSRGATSWETQYF. The CDR3 nucleotides are TGTGCCAGCAGCCGAGGGGCGACTAGCTGGGAGACCCAGTACTTC. Together with reference TRBV5-6 and TRBJ2-5, the CDR3 gives the full variable domain: DAGVTQSPTHLIKTRGQQVTLRCSPKSGHDTVSWYQQALGQGPQFIFQYYEEEERQRGNFPDRFSGHQFPNYSSELNVNALLLGDSALYLCASSRGATSWETQYFGPGTRLLVL.

This chain links TRBV5-1 with TRBJ2-5; 13 bases fit TRBD2. The CDR3 runs to 15 residues. From germline, CDR1 is SGHRS and CDR2 YFSETQ. V dropped 4 bases and J dropped 9; count of bases not matched to a gene: 9. The chain's CDR3 is CASSAGLAGRGAQYF. In nucleotides, the CDR3 is TGCGCCAGCAGCGCGGGACTAGCGGGGAGGGGGGCCCAGTACTTC.

The rearrangement joins TRBV28 to TRBJ2-7, with TRBD1 matching 7 bases. V shed 6 bases and J 2 bases; nucleotides not matched to a gene: 7. This CDR3 is 14 amino acids long. Germline lookup yields CDR1 MDHEN and CDR2 SYDVKM. Here the CDR3 DNA reads TGTGCCAGCAGCCCAGGACAGGACACCTACGAGCAGTACTTC. Protein sequence: CASSPGQDTYEQYF.

The J gene is TRBJ2-2, the V gene TRBV5-4, with TRBD2 matching over 16 bases. CDR1 and CDR2 (germline): SGHNT, YYREEE (reference sequence). V shed 4 bases, J shed 5 bases, and the junction held 5 bases outside the gene matches. This CDR3 is 17 amino acids long. As DNA, the CDR3 is TGTGCCAGCAGCCAGGGACTAGCGGGGGGGCGAACCGGGGAGCTGTTTTTT. Translating it yields CASSQGLAGGRTGELFF. The full variable domain, with the rest looked up from reference TRBV5-4 and TRBJ2-2, is ETGVTQSPTHLIKTRGQQVTLRCSSQSGHNTVSWYQQALGQGPQFIFQYYREEENGRGNFPPRFSGLQFPNYSSELNVNALELDDSALYLCASSQGLAGGRTGELFFGEGSRLTVL.